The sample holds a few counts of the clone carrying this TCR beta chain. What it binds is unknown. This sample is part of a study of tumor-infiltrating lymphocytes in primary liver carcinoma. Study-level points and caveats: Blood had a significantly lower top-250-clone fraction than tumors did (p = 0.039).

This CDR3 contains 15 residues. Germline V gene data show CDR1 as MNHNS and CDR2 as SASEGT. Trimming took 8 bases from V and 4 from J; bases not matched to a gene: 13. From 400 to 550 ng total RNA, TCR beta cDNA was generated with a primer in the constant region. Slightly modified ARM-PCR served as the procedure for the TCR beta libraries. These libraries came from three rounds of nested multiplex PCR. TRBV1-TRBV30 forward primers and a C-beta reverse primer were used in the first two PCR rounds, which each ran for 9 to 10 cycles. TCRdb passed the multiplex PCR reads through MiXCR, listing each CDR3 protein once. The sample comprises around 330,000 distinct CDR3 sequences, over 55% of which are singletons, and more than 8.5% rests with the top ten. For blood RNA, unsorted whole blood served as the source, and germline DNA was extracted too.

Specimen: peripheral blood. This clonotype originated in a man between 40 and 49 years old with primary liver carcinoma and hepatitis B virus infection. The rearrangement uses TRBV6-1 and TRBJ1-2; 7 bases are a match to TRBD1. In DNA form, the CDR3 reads TGTGCCAGCTGGGACCACAGGGGCCTTTCCTATGGCTACACCTTC. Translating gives CASWDHRGLSYGYTF.